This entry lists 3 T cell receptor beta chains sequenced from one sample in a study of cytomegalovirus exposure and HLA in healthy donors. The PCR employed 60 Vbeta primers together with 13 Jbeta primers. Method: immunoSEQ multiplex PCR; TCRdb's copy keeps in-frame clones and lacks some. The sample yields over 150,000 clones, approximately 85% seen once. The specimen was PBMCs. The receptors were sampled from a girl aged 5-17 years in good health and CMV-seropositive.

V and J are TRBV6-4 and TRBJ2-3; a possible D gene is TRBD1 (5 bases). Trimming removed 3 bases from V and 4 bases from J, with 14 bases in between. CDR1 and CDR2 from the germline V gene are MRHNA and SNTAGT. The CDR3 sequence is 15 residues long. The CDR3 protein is CASSETAEDPDTQYF. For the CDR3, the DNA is TGTGCCAGCAGTGAGACAGCCGAGGATCCAGATACGCAGTATTTT.

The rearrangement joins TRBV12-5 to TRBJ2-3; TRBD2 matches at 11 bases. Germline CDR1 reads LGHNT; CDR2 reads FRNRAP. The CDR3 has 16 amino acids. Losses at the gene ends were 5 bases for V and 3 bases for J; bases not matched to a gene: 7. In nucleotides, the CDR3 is TGTGCTAGTGGTCCCGGACTAGCGGGTAGGACAGATACGCAGTATTTT. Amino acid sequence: CASGPGLAGRTDTQYF.

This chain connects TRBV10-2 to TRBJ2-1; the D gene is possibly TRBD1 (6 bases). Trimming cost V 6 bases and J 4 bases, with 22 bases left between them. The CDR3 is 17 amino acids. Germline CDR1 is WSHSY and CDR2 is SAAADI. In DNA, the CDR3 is TGCGCCAGCAGCGAGGGGCAGGGGCGGCAGGGGTACAATGAGCAGTTCTTC. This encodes CASSEGQGRQGYNEQFF.